The source of this TCR beta chain is a study of molecular identifiers for immune sequencing clone quantification. Study-level results: In CMV-specific effectors, clones above 20 copies held over 98% of molecules; naive, under 1%.

CDR3 length equals 14 residues. V lost 8 bases and J 0 bases, leaving 14 bases between the germline ends. Germline V gene sequence: CDR1 SEHNR, CDR2 FQNEAQ (reference sequence). There are a few counts of this clonotype. The antigen is unknown. TCRdb reanalysed the PCR reads using MiXCR and keeps one entry per CDR3 protein. The sample consists of a few hundred thousand distinct CDR3 sequences, about 25% of them appearing once. The chain links TRBV7-9 to TRBJ2-7; TRBD2 might be the D (6 bases). Sequencing was carried out using naive CD8+ T cells from blood, with Jurkat cell RNA spiked in. The subset: FACS-sorted CD8+CD4-CCR7+CD45RA+ naive T cells. The source is a human donor in good health. Some libraries in this study had Jurkat cell RNA spiked in. This CDR3 is CASDGGIPSYEQYF. CDR3 nucleotides: TGTGCCAGCGACGGCGGGATACCCTCCTACGAGCAGTACTTC.